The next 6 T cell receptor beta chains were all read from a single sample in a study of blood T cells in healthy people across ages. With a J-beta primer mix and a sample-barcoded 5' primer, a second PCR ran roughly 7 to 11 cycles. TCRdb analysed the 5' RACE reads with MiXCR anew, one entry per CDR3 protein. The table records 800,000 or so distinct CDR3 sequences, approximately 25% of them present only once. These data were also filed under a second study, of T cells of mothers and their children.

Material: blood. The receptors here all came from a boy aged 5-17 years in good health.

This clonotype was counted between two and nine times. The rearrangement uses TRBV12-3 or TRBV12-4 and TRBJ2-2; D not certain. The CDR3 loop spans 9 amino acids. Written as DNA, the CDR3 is TGTGTTGTGGGTGGGGAGCTGTTTTTT. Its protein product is CVVGGELFF.

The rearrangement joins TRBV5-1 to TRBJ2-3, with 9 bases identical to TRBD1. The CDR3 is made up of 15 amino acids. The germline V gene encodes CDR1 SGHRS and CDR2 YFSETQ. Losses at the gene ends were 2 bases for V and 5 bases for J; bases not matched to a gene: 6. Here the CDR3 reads CASSFDRGSGDTQYF. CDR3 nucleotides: TGCGCCAGCAGCTTTGACAGGGGGTCAGGAGATACGCAGTATTTT.

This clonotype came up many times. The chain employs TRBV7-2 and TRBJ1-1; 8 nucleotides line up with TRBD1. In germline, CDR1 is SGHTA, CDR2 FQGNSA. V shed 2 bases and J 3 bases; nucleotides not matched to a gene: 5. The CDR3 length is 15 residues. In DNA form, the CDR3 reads TGTGCCAGCAGCTTACTCGGACAGGGTTACACTGAAGCTTTCTTT. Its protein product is CASSLLGQGYTEAFF.

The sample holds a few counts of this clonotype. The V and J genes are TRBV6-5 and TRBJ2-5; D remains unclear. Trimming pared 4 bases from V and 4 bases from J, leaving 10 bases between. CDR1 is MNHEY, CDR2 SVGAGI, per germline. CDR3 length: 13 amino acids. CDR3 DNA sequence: TGTGCCAGCAGTTCCCGGACCGGAGAGACCCAGTACTTC. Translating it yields CASSSRTGETQYF.

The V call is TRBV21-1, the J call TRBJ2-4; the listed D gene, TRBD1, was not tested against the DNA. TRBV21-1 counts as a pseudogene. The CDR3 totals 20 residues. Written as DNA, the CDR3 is TGTGCCAGCAGCCCGCTCCTGAGGGACAGGGGGGCCGTAGCCAAAAACATTCAGTACTTC. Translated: CASSPLLRDRGAVAKNIQYF.

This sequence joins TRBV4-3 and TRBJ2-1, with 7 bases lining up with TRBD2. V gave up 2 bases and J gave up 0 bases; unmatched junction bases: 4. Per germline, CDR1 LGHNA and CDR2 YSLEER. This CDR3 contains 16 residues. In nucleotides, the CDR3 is TGCGCCAGCAGCCAAACTAGCGAAAGCTCCTACAATGAGCAGTTCTTC. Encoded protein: CASSQTSESSYNEQFF.